This TCR beta chain comes out of a study of blood T cell repertoires in COVID-19. The cohort comprised adults aged roughly 18 to 90 years residing in about two dozen US areas. Categorization into cohorts depended on clinical history that participants reported. Original methodology: Using reference gene primer amplification, nucleated cell counts were estimated. This table comes from immunoSEQ multiplex PCR, and its TCRdb copy is limited to in-frame clones, with some not included. The DNA was the basis for D and trimming; V, J and clone size are from that table. The sample gives about 280,000 clones, 87% of which show up once; about 5.5% is in the top ten. Looked up from germline, CDR1 is MNHEY and CDR2 is SMNVEV (reference sequence). This CDR3 region has 12 residues. The trim removed 9 bases at V and 7 bases at J, leaving 2 bases unmatched.

The specimen was PBMCs or T cells enriched from blood (not recorded which). V gene TRBV27 combines with J gene TRBJ1-6, with TRBD1 matching 8 bases. The sequence was obtained from a woman between 40 and 55 years old who had recovered from COVID-19. The CDR3 sequence: CASRDRNSPLHF. The CDR3 DNA is TGTGCCAGTCGGGACAGGAATTCACCCCTCCACTTT.